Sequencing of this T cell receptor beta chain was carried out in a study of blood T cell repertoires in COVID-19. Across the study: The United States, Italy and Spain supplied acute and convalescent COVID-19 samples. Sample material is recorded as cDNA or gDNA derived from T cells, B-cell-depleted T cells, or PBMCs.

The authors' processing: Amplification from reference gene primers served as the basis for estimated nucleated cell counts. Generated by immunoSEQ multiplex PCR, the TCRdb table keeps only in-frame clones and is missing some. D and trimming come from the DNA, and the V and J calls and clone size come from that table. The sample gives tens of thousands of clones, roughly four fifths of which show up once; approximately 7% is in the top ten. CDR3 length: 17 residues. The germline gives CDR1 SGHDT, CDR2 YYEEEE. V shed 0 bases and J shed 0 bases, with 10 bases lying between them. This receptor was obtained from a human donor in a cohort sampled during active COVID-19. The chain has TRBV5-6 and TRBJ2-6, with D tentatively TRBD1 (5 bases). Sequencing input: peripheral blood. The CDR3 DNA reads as TGTGCCAGCAGCTTGGTGGGGCGGCTCTCTGGGGCCAACGTCCTGACTTTC. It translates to CASSLVGRLSGANVLTF. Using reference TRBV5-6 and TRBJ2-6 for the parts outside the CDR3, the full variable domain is DAGVTQSPTHLIKTRGQQVTLRCSPKSGHDTVSWYQQALGQGPQFIFQYYEEEERQRGNFPDRFSGHQFPNYSSELNVNALLLGDSALYLCASSLVGRLSGANVLTFGAGSRLTVL.